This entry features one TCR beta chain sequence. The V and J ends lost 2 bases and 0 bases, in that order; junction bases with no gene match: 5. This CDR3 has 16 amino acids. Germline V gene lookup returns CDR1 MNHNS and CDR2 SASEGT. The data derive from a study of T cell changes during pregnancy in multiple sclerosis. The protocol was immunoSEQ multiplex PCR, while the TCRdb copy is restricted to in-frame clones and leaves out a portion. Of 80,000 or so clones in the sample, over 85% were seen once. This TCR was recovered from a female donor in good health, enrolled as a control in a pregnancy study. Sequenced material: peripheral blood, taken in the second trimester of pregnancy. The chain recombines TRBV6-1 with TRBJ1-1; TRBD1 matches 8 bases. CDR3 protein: CASSEQGAQLNTEAFF. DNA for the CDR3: TGTGCCAGCAGTGAACAGGGGGCGCAGTTGAACACTGAAGCTTTCTTT.